This T cell receptor beta chain derives from a study of early T cells in non-severe SARS-CoV-2 infection. Across the whole study: Sequencing of unsorted whole blood was done on bulk RNA, leaving chains unpaired. Study-wide results and limits: Comparison of clonotypes with VDJdb favored anti-spike CD8 responses while missing private and CD4 specificities.

The trim removed 4 bases at V and 2 bases at J, leaving 7 bases unmatched. The germline V gene encodes CDR1 LGHNA and CDR2 YNFKEQ. This CDR3 region has 17 residues. The table lists this clonotype with many counts. What it binds is not known. Each CDR3 protein is one row after TCRdb ran MiXCR on the 5' RACE reads. The sample yields 46,000 or so distinct CDR3 sequences, around 3.6% seen once. The chain is built from TRBV4-2 and TRBJ2-2; TRBD2 agrees at 10 bases. The receptor's source is an adult who was a healthcare worker with PCR-confirmed SARS-CoV-2 infection or an uninfected control (not recorded which). Sequencing was done on a sample of whole blood. CDR3 nucleotide sequence: TGTGCCAGCAGCCCCGGGACTAGCGCCCGAAACACCGGGGAGCTGTTTTTT. Its protein is CASSPGTSARNTGELFF.